The text below deals with one T cell receptor beta chain. The sample holds one count of this clone. The target of this receptor is not known. No much larger clone is present one base from it, and per-base qualities are unavailable. TCRbeta CDR3 regions were amplified from genomic DNA by means of the immunoSEQ Assay, a bias-controlled multiplex PCR. The paper's data handling went like this. Nucleated cell counts per sample were estimated from amplification of reference gene primers within the assay. To quantify the absolute abundance of each unique TCRbeta CDR3 rearrangement, sequence reads were collapsed and filtered. Productive Simpson clonality was computed per sample as the square root of Simpson's diversity index over productive rearrangements. TCRdb holds this immuneACCESS table with in-frame rearrangements only. Some clones are missing; in checked studies, unresolved V genes explain under half, and the rest has no known cause. For V, J and clone size, that table is used; D and trimming come from the DNA. Recorded for this sample are more than 150,000 clones; 80% to 90% of them occurred a single time. The ten largest clones take up 9.5% to 15% of the sample.

The data originate from a study of blood T cell repertoires in COVID-19 (dated by TCRdb to the early 2020s). Study-level background: The collaborator samples originated in the United States, Italy and Spain and spanned the acute and convalescent phases of COVID-19. The material from the prospective study consisted of cDNA or gDNA derived from T cells, B-cell-depleted T cells, or PBMCs. Deeply sampled blood TCRbeta repertoires from subjects exposed to, actively infected with, or recovered from COVID-19 were included in the dataset. The repertoires were made available in a free public database intended to serve as a resource for research on the immune response to SARS-CoV-2. Samples were obtained from the ongoing ImmuneRACE study (first 160 participants) and from about 1,300 subjects provided by 6 global collaborators. Sample metadata almost always included a de-identified subject ID, COVID-19 status, age in years and sex. HLA class I and class II types, where available, came from metadata supplied by the sample provider rather than from assay-based typing.

One collaborating source in Seattle enrolled patients during active infection and followed them longitudinally through the course of disease. Whole blood was collected in K2EDTA tubes by collaborating institutions according to the institutions' own protocols. For TCRbeta analysis, collaborator samples were shipped as frozen whole blood, as isolated PBMCs, or as DNA extracted from either sample type. The paper's findings and limits, for the study overall: The quantity of clinical and demographic metadata differed by source and by participant and was supplied without curation.

This clonotype was sampled from a woman aged 80 or older with COVID-19, enrolled during active disease. The specimen sequenced was peripheral blood.

The DNA sequence follows: TGCGCCAGCAGCCAAGAAGTGGCAGGGATCGGCGGAAACACCATATATTTT. Protein translation: CASSQEVAGIGGNTIYF. The chain joins TRBV4-3 to TRBJ1-3; matching of 5 bases hints at TRBD1 as the D gene. CDR1 and CDR2, per the germline V gene, are LGHNA and YSLEER. Trimming removed 0 bases from V and 4 bases from J, leaving 16 bases between the germline ends. CDR3 length: 17 amino acids, cysteine to phenylalanine. Kept here is only the CDR3 DNA, which spans 51 bases and is read in frame from base 1.